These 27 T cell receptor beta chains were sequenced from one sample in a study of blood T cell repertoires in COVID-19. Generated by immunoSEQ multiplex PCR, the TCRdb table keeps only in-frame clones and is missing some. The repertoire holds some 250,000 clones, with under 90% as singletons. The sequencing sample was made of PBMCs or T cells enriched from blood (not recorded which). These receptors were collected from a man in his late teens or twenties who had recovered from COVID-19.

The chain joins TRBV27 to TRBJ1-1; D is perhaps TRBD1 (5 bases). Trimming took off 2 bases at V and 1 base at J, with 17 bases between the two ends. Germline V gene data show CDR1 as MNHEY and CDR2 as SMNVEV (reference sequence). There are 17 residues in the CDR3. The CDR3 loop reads CASSLGPLGAPNTEAFF. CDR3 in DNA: TGTGCCAGCAGTTTAGGCCCCTTAGGGGCCCCGAACACTGAAGCTTTCTTT.

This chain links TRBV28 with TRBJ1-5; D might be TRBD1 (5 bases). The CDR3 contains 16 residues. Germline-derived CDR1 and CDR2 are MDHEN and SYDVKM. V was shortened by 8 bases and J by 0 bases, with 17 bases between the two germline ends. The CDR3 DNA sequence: TGTGCCAGCTTACCGCGGGGGGGAGGTAGCAATCAGCCCCAGCATTTT. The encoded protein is CASLPRGGGSNQPQHF.

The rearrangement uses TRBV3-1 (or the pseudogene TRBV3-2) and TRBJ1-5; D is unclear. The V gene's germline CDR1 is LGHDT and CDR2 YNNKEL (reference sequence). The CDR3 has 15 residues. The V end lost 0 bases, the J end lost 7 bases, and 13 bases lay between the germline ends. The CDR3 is CASSQDGQEGQPQHF. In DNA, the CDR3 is TGTGCCAGCAGCCAAGATGGGCAGGAGGGCCAGCCCCAGCATTTT.

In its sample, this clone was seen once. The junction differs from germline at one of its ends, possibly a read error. The CDR3 DNA is TGTGCCAGCAGCCAAGATCCGACCGGGTTGAATACTGAAGCTTTCTTT. This gives the protein CASSQDPTGLNTEAFF. The chain is built from TRBV3-1 (or the pseudogene TRBV3-2) and TRBJ1-1; unclear D gene. The CDR3 runs to 16 residues. Per the germline V gene, CDR1 is LGHDT and CDR2 is YNNKEL (reference sequence).

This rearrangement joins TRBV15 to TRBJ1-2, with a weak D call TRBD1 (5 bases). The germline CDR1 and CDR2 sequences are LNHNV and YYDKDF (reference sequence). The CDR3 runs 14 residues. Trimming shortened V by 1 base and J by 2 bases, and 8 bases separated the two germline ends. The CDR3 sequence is CATSRGRQNYGYTF. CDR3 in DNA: TGTGCCACCAGCAGAGGTCGACAGAACTATGGCTACACCTTC.

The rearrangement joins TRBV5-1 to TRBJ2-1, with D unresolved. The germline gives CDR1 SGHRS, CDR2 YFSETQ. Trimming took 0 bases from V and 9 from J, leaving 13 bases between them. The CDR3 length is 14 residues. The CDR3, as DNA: TGCGCCAGCAGCTTGGGCAGCTCCCGGAGTGAGCAGTTCTTC. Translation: CASSLGSSRSEQFF.

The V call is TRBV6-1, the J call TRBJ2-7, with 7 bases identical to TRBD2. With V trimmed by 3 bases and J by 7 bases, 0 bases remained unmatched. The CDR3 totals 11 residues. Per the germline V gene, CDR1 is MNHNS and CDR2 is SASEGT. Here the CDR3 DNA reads TGTGCCAGCAGTGAGCGGGAGGAGCAGTACTTC. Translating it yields CASSEREEQYF.

CDR3 nucleotide sequence: TGCGCCAGCAGCCAAACCCGAACCGCAGGGGGAAGGTACGAGCAGTACTTC. Translated: CASSQTRTAGGRYEQYF. The chain has TRBV4-1 and TRBJ2-7; 7 positions agree with TRBD1. Germline CDR1 and CDR2: MGHRA and YSYEKL. The CDR3 is 17 residues long. V was pared by 2 bases and J by 4 bases, with 14 bases of the junction left unmatched.

CDR3 loop: CASGQGQGGEKLFF. The CDR3 nucleotides are TGTGCTAGTGGCCAGGGACAGGGTGGAGAAAAACTGTTTTTT. V is TRBV12-5 and J is TRBJ1-4; 9 bases fit TRBD1. The trim removed 6 bases at V and 8 bases at J, leaving 7 bases unmatched. The CDR3 loop spans 14 amino acids. Germline V gene sequence: CDR1 LGHNT, CDR2 FRNRAP.

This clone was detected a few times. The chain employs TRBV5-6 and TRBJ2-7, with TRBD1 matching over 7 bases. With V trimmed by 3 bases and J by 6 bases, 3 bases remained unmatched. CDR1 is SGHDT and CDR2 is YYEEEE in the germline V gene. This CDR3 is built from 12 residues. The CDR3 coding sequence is TGTGCCAGCAGCTCGTACAGGGGCGAGCAGTACTTC. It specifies CASSSYRGEQYF.

Here the CDR3 DNA reads TGTGCCTGGAGCCTGACAGCTAATGGCTACACCTTC. Residues: CAWSLTANGYTF. This chain joins TRBV30 and TRBJ1-2; tentative D call: TRBD1 (5 bases). Germline values: CDR1 GTSNPN, CDR2 SVGIG (reference sequence). This CDR3 has 12 amino acids. V shed 3 bases and J shed 6 bases, with 11 bases lying between them.

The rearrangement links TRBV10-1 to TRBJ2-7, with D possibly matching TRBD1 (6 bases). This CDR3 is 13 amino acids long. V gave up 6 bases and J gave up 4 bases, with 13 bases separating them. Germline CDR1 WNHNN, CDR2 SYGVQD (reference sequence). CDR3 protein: CASSATGKYEQYF. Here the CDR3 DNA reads TGCGCCAGCAGCGCCACAGGGAAATACGAGCAGTACTTC.

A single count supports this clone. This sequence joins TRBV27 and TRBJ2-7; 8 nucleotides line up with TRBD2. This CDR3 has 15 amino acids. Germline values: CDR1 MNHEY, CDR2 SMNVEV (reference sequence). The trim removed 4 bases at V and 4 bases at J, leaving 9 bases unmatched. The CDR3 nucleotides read TGTGCCAGCAGTTCATCTTTAGCGGGGAGTTACGAGCAGTACTTC. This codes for CASSSSLAGSYEQYF.

This chain's CDR3 is CATKVPGTGGWNTEAFF. In nucleotides, the CDR3 is TGTGCCACCAAGGTACCCGGGACAGGGGGGTGGAACACTGAAGCTTTCTTT. The chain recombines TRBV19 with TRBJ1-1, with 11 bases aligning to TRBD1. With V trimmed by 10 bases and J by 1 base, 14 bases remained unmatched. CDR1 is LNHDA and CDR2 is SQIVND in the germline V gene (reference sequence). CDR3 length: 17 residues.

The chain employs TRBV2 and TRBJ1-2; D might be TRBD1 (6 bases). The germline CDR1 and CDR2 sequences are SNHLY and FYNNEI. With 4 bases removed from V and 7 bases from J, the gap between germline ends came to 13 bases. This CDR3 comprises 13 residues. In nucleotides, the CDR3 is TGTGCCAGCAGTGCGCAGGAAGGGGGTGGCTACACCTTC. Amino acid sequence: CASSAQEGGGYTF.

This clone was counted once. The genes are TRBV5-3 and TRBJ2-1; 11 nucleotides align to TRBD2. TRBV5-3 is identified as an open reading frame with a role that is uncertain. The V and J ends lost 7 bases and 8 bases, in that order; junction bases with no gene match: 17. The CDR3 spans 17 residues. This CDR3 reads CARGGGSSGRAVDEQFF. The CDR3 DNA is TGTGCCAGAGGCGGGGGGAGTAGCGGGAGGGCCGTCGATGAGCAGTTCTTC.

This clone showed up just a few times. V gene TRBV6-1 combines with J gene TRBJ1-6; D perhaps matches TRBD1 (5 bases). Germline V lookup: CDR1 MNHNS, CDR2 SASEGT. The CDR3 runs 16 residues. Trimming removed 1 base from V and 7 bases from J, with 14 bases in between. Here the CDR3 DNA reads TGTGCCAGCAGTGAAGGACTGGAGGGGTACAATTCACCCCTCCACTTT. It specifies CASSEGLEGYNSPLHF.

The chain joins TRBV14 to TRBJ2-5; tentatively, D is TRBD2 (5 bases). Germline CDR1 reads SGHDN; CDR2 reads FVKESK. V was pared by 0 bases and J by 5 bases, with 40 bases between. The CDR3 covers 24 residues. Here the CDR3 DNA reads TGTGCCAGCAGCCAAGATAATAGTCTAGAGGTAACGTCCGGGAACCCGACGCCATTCGAGACCCAGTACTTC. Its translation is CASSQDNSLEVTSGNPTPFETQYF.

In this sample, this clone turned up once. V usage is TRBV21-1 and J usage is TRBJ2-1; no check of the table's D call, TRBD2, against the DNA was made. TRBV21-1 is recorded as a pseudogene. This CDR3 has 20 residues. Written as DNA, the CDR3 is TGTGCCAGCAGCACTGCTGGAGGACTAGCGGGAGAATGGTTGAACAATGAGCAGTTCTTC. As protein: CASSTAGGLAGEWLNNEQFF.

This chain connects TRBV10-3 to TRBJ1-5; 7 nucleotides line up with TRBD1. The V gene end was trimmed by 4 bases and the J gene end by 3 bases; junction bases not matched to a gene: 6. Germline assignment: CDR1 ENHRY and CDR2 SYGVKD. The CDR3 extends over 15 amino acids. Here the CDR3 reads CAISGQGGDNQPQHF. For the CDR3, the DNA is TGTGCCATCAGTGGACAGGGTGGTGACAATCAGCCCCAGCATTTT.

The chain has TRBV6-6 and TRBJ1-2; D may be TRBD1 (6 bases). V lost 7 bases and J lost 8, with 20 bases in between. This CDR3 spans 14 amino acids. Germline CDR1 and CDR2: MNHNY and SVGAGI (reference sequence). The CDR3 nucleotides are TGTGCCAGCAAGTATACAGGGTCATCTGAGGGCTACACCTTC. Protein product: CASKYTGSSEGYTF.

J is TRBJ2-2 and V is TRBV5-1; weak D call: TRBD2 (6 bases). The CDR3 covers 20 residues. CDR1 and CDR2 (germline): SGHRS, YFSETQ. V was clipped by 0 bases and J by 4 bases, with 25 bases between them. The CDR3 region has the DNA TGCGCCAGCAGCTTGGTCCTCTCACTTGGAGGCGGGGCGTTCACCGGGGAGCTGTTTTTT. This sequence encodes CASSLVLSLGGGAFTGELFF.

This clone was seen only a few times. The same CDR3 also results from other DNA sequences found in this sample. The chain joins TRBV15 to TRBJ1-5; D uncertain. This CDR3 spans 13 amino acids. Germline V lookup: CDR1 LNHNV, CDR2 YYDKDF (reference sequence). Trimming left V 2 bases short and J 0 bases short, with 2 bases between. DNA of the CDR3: TGTGCCACCAGCAGATATAGCAATCAGCCCCAGCATTTT. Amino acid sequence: CATSRYSNQPQHF. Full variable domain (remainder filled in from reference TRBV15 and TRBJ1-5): DAMVIQNPRYQVTQFGKPVTLSCSQTLNHNVMYWYQQKSSQAPKLLFHYYDKDFNNEADTPDNFQSRRPNTSFCFLDIRSPGLGDTAMYLCATSRYSNQPQHFGDGTRLSIL.

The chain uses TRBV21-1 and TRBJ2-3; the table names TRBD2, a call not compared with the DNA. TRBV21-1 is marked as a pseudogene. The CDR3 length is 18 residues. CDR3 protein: CASSKEGGRSPGADTQYF. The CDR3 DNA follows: TGTGCCAGCAGCAAAGAGGGCGGGAGGTCCCCAGGGGCAGATACGCAGTATTTT.

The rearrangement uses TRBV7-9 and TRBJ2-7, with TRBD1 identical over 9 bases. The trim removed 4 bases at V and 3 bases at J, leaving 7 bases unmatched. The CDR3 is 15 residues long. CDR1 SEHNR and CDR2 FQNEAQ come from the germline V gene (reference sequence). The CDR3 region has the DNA TGTGCCAGCAGCTCCGGGGACAGGGACGGCTACGAGCAGTACTTC. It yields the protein CASSSGDRDGYEQYF.

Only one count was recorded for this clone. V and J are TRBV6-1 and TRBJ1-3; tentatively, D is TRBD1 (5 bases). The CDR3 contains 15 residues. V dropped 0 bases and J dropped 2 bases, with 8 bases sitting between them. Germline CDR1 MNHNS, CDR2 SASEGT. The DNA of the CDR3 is TGTGCCAGCAGTGAAGCAGGGGCGCCTGGAAACACCATATATTTT. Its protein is CASSEAGAPGNTIYF.

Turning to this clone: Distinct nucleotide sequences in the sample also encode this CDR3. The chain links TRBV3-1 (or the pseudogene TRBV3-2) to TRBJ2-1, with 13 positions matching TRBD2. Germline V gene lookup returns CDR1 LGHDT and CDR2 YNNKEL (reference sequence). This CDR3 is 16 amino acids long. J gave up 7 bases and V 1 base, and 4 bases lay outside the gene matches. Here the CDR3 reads CASSQGLAGGLNEQFF. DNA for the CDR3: TGTGCCAGCAGCCAAGGACTAGCGGGAGGATTAAATGAGCAGTTCTTC.